The T cell receptor beta chain under discussion was sequenced for a study of OX40 agonist ivuxolimab in advanced cancers. Study-wide results and caveats: In CD8+ T cells, expanded clones were on average more numerous than in CD4+. The antigens recognized by the expanded peripheral T cells, that is their antigen specificity, were not determined.

Peripheral blood came from all dose cohorts at three timepoints. With respect to this clone: Its target is unknown.

The ends lost 6 bases at V and 2 bases at J; junction bases unmatched: 7. The CDR3 loop spans 14 amino acids. Germline-derived CDR1 and CDR2 are MNHEY and SMNVEV (reference sequence). Sequencing used immunoSEQ multiplex PCR; TCRdb keeps in-frame clones, though not all of them. Here the sample spans around 34,000 clones, roughly four fifths being singletons. This sequence originates from an adult with an advanced solid tumor such as melanoma, head and neck, liver or kidney cancer. This chain links TRBV27 with TRBJ2-7; 7 bases agree with TRBD1. Sequencing was performed on CD4+ or CD8+ T cells sorted from blood, taken in a trial of the OX40 agonist ivuxolimab. The CDR3 bases are TGTGCCAGCAGCCTGACAGGGACCCCCTACGAGCAGTACTTC. Amino acids: CASSLTGTPYEQYF.